This TCR beta chain was retrieved from a study of blood T cell repertoires in COVID-19. Study summary: From the United States, Italy and Spain came samples of acute and convalescent COVID-19. T cells, B-cell-depleted T cells, or PBMCs provided the cDNA or gDNA that served as material.

Under the authors' procedure: Amplification of reference gene primers was used by the study to estimate nucleated cell counts. TCRdb keeps only in-frame clones here, not all; method: immunoSEQ multiplex PCR. The V and J calls and clone size were taken over from that table, and D and trimming were inferred from the DNA. The table includes 200,000 to 250,000 clones, 75% to 90% detected once. Sequenced material: peripheral blood. The sequence was obtained from a man in his 60s who had recovered from COVID-19.

The CDR3 here is CASIQTGSNYGYTF. Here the CDR3 DNA reads TGTGCCAGCATCCAGACAGGGAGTAACTATGGCTACACCTTC. The gene calls are TRBV28 and TRBJ1-2; TRBD1 matches at 7 bases. CDR3 length: 14 amino acids. Germline V gives CDR1 MDHEN, CDR2 SYDVKM. V lost 7 bases and J lost 1; bases outside the gene matches: 6.